This T cell receptor (beta chain) was found in a study of PD-1 blockade in mismatch repair-deficient tumors. At the level of the study: Patients had about a dozen mismatch repair-deficient cancer types and were previously treated and progressing. Study outcomes and limitations: Tumor-resident clones, often undetectable pretreatment in blood, expanded then contracted after pembrolizumab.

The TCR-sequenced patients were a few responders to pembrolizumab. Assay used: immunoSEQ multiplex PCR; TCRdb lists only in-frame clones, some missing. In the table there are roughly 120,000 clones, approximately 91% of which are singletons. Turning to this clone: The antigen is not known.

Germline-derived CDR1 and CDR2 are SGHTA and FQGTGA. CDR3 length: 16 amino acids. Trimming removed 0 bases from V and 8 bases from J; junction bases left unmatched: 9. The clonotype was recovered from an adult with mismatch repair-deficient cancer. This specimen was peripheral blood, taken just under 74 weeks after starting pembrolizumab. The V and J genes are TRBV7-3 and TRBJ2-2, with 7 bases identical to TRBD2. CDR3 protein: CASSLTRRGGSGELFF. The CDR3 coding sequence is TGTGCCAGCAGCTTAACTAGACGCGGGGGATCAGGGGAGCTGTTTTTT. Drawing the rest from reference TRBV7-3 and TRBJ2-2, the complete variable domain is GAGVSQTPSNKVTEKGKYVELRCDPISGHTALYWYRQSLGQGPEFLIYFQGTGAADDSGLPNDRFFAVRPEGSVSTLKIQRTERGDSAVYLCASSLTRRGGSGELFFGEGSRLTVL.